The 23 T cell receptor beta chains in this list originate from one sample, sequenced in a study of shared clonotypes between healthy human individuals. Assay used: immunoSEQ multiplex PCR; TCRdb lists only in-frame clones, some missing. The table shows more than 2 million clones, with about 94% occurring only once. Naive CD8 cells lacked CD45RO and underwent positive selection for CCR7, leaving out terminally differentiated effector memory CD45RA+ cells. Specimen: naive CD8+ T cells sorted from blood. All receptors derive from a man aged 18 to 29 in good health.

Points on this clone: Additional DNA sequences in this sample encode the identical CDR3. The chain uses TRBV6-5 and TRBJ1-1; unclear D gene. Trimming stripped 2 bases from V and 0 bases from J, with 7 bases between. The CDR3 sequence is 14 residues long. Per germline, CDR1 MNHEY and CDR2 SVGAGI. DNA of the CDR3: TGTGCCAGCAGTTACGGGCAAATGAACACTGAAGCTTTCTTT. Its protein product is CASSYGQMNTEAFF.

The rearrangement joins TRBV5-6 to TRBJ2-7, with D possibly TRBD2 on 6 matching bases. Germline CDR1 SGHDT, CDR2 YYEEEE. V lost 2 bases and J 6 bases, leaving 15 bases between the germline ends. The CDR3 extends over 14 amino acids. CDR3: CASSFGSPVPEQYF. The CDR3 region has the DNA TGTGCCAGCAGCTTCGGGAGCCCCGTCCCCGAGCAGTACTTC. Looking up the rest from reference TRBV5-6 and TRBJ2-7 gives the full variable domain: DAGVTQSPTHLIKTRGQQVTLRCSPKSGHDTVSWYQQALGQGPQFIFQYYEEEERQRGNFPDRFSGHQFPNYSSELNVNALLLGDSALYLCASSFGSPVPEQYFGPGTRLTVT.

The chain recombines TRBV4-1 with TRBJ2-1; TRBD2 matches 9 bases. There are 12 residues in the CDR3. Germline-derived CDR1 and CDR2 are MGHRA and YSYEKL. Losses at the gene ends were 10 bases for V and 7 bases for J; bases not matched to a gene: 5. The CDR3 DNA is TGCGCCACCCAAGCGGGGGGAAATGAGCAGTTCTTC. Translation: CATQAGGNEQFF.

This clone was observed once. The V call is TRBV10-3, the J call TRBJ2-1; 13 nucleotides align to TRBD2. The CDR3 is 18 residues long. Per the germline V gene, CDR1 is ENHRY and CDR2 is SYGVKD. V was clipped by 1 base and J by 7 bases; unmatched bases: 10. The CDR3 DNA sequence: TGTGCCATCAGTGAGTTGGGGACTAGCGGGGTCGGCGAGAATGAGCAGTTCTTC. This codes for CAISELGTSGVGENEQFF.

The gene calls are TRBV6-4 and TRBJ1-1; 7 positions match TRBD1. The J segment lost 6 bases and the V segment lost 3 bases, leaving 7 bases of the junction unmatched. The germline CDR1 and CDR2 sequences are MRHNA and SNTAGT. This CDR3 is 14 amino acids long. CDR3 protein: CASSDSWGQPEAFF. For the CDR3, the DNA is TGTGCCAGCAGTGATTCGTGGGGACAGCCTGAAGCTTTCTTT.

The J gene is TRBJ2-1, the V gene TRBV9; a weak D match, TRBD1 (6 bases). The V end was cut by 1 base, the J end by 3 bases, with 11 bases between. This CDR3 region has 15 residues. Germline V CDR1 and CDR2: SGDLS, YYNGEE. The CDR3 sequence is CASSVKGVYYNEQFF. CDR3 DNA: TGTGCCAGCAGCGTAAAGGGGGTGTACTACAATGAGCAGTTCTTC.

The V and J genes are TRBV27 and TRBJ1-4, with D unclear. The V gene lost 2 bases and the J gene lost 10 bases, with 8 bases spanning the gap. This CDR3 has 12 residues. CDR1 is MNHEY and CDR2 is SMNVEV in the germline V gene (reference sequence). CDR3 sequence (DNA): TGTGCCAGCAGTTTAGTCGGTGGAAAACTGTTTTTT. This gives the protein CASSLVGGKLFF.

This rearrangement joins TRBV7-9 to TRBJ2-5; no reliable D call. The CDR3 length is 15 residues. V lost 1 base to trimming and J lost 3 bases, with 12 bases between them. Per germline, CDR1 SEHNR and CDR2 FQNEAQ (reference sequence). CDR3 region: CASSLGLTPEETQYF. In DNA form, the CDR3 reads TGTGCCAGCAGCTTAGGTCTTACCCCCGAAGAGACCCAGTACTTC.

Details on this clone: This sample includes further DNA sequences coding for the same CDR3. V is TRBV13 and J is TRBJ2-7; D not resolved. Germline CDR1 is PRHDT and CDR2 is FYEKMQ (reference sequence). The CDR3 runs 11 residues. V was pared by 5 bases and J by 2 bases, with 4 bases between. The CDR3, as DNA: TGTGCCAGCAGCGACACCTACGAGCAGTACTTC. Translating gives CASSDTYEQYF.

The rearrangement uses TRBV9 and TRBJ2-1, with D possibly being TRBD2 (6 bases). Germline CDR1 reads SGDLS; CDR2 reads YYNGEE. V lost 3 bases and J lost 12, with 28 bases in between. This CDR3 has 17 residues. CDR3 nucleotides: TGTGCCAGCAGCGCGGAGGGTGTTCTTACCGGGACCCTCGGGCAGTTCTTC. This sequence encodes CASSAEGVLTGTLGQFF.

The chain uses TRBV7-8 and TRBJ2-7; 10 nucleotides line up with TRBD1. V shed 5 bases, J shed 7 bases, and the junction held 14 bases outside the gene matches. The CDR3 has 16 residues. CDR1 is SGHVS, CDR2 FQNEAQ, per germline. In DNA, the CDR3 is TGTGCCAGCAGCCCTTTTGGGGGGACAGGGGCTGTAGAGCAGTACTTC. Encoded protein: CASSPFGGTGAVEQYF.

The DNA of the CDR3 is TGCGCCAGCAGCTTGGCCGGGGGCGGGAGGGCGTACGAGCAGTACTTC. It is translated as CASSLAGGGRAYEQYF. The chain couples TRBV5-1 to TRBJ2-7; TRBD2 aligns across 9 bases. CDR1 and CDR2 (germline): SGHRS, YFSETQ. The trim removed 0 bases at V and 4 bases at J, leaving 8 bases unmatched. CDR3 size: 16 residues.

This chain connects TRBV4-2 to TRBJ2-1; D is perhaps TRBD2 (5 bases). The CDR3 spans 14 residues. V lost 2 bases, J lost 5 bases, and 10 bases lay in between. From germline, CDR1 is LGHNA and CDR2 YNFKEQ. The chain's CDR3 is CASSQLEENNEQFF. The CDR3 DNA follows: TGTGCCAGCAGCCAATTGGAGGAAAACAATGAGCAGTTCTTC.

The V call is TRBV25-1, the J call TRBJ1-6, with 9 bases identical to TRBD1. In germline, CDR1 is MGHDK, CDR2 SYGVNS. The junction had 7 bases not matched to a gene; V was cut back by 6 bases and J by 4 bases. The CDR3 extends over 16 amino acids. CDR3: CASSPTGGEYNSPLHF. The CDR3 coding sequence is TGTGCCAGCAGCCCAACAGGGGGCGAATATAATTCACCCCTCCACTTT.

This chain joins TRBV19 and TRBJ1-1; 9 nucleotides agree with TRBD1. Germline CDR1 is LNHDA and CDR2 is SQIVND (reference sequence). Trimming at V came to 3 bases and at J to 3 bases, leaving 5 bases not matched to a gene. This CDR3 contains 15 residues. CDR3 sequence reads: CASSILGQGYTEAFF. The CDR3 DNA is TGTGCCAGTAGTATCTTGGGACAGGGATACACTGAAGCTTTCTTT.

CDR3 sequence: CASSQDRGFSTEAFF. The DNA for the CDR3 is TGCGCCAGCAGCCAAGATCGAGGCTTTAGCACTGAAGCTTTCTTT. The chain is built from TRBV4-3 and TRBJ1-1; unclear D gene. V lost 0 bases to trimming and J lost 4 bases, with 12 bases between them. CDR1 and CDR2 (germline): LGHNA, YSLEER. The CDR3 is 15 residues long.

This clone was observed a single time. The chain joins TRBV27 to TRBJ1-2; weak D call: TRBD1 (5 bases). Germline loops: CDR1 MNHEY, CDR2 SMNVEV (reference sequence). V lost 2 bases to trimming and J lost 5 bases, with 12 bases between them. This CDR3 contains 14 residues. CDR3 nucleotide sequence: TGTGCCAGCAGTTTAAAGGGGCCCGGTTATGGCTACACCTTC. Its translation: CASSLKGPGYGYTF.

The rearrangement links TRBV7-9 to TRBJ2-7, with 8 nucleotides matching TRBD2. V trimming: 3 bases; J trimming: 0 bases; junction bases outside the gene matches: 13. Germline V gives CDR1 SEHNR, CDR2 FQNEAQ (reference sequence). The CDR3 length is 18 residues. The chain's CDR3 is CASSFGARGTRPSYEQYF. CDR3 in DNA: TGTGCCAGCAGCTTCGGGGCCCGTGGGACTAGGCCCTCCTACGAGCAGTACTTC.

The sample holds one count of this clone. The DNA for the CDR3 is TGCGCCAGCAGCCCCGCAGACCTGACAGGAGGCCGCACAGATACGCAGTATTTT. This translates into CASSPADLTGGRTDTQYF. The chain combines TRBV10-1 with TRBJ2-3; perhaps TRBD1 as D (6 bases). This CDR3 spans 18 amino acids. Trimming took 6 bases from V and 1 from J, leaving 23 bases between them. CDR1 is WNHNN and CDR2 is SYGVQD in the germline V gene (reference sequence).

The J gene is TRBJ2-1, the V gene TRBV5-4; TRBD2 aligns across 13 bases. V lost 3 bases, J lost 5 bases, and 2 bases stayed unmatched. Germline loops: CDR1 SGHNT, CDR2 YYREEE (reference sequence). The CDR3 loop spans 15 amino acids. The CDR3 loop reads CASSSLAGGDNEQFF. As DNA, the CDR3 is TGTGCCAGCAGCTCACTAGCGGGAGGGGACAATGAGCAGTTCTTC.

The chain recombines TRBV28 with TRBJ2-1; 9 positions agree with TRBD2. The CDR3 runs 19 residues. Germline-derived CDR1 and CDR2 are MDHEN and SYDVKM. V shed 5 bases and J 0 bases; nucleotides not matched to a gene: 14. CDR3 sequence: CASSPGRSGGLSSYNEQFF. The CDR3 DNA reads TGTGCCAGCAGTCCCGGTCGAAGCGGGGGGCTTAGCTCCTACAATGAGCAGTTCTTC.

The gene calls are TRBV10-1 and TRBJ1-1; 7 nucleotides align to TRBD1. CDR3 length equals 17 residues. Germline CDR1 is WNHNN and CDR2 is SYGVQD (reference sequence). V shed 1 base and J 7 bases; nucleotides not matched to a gene: 15. The CDR3 loop is CASSEYVVQGERGEAFF. CDR3 bases: TGCGCCAGCAGTGAGTACGTGGTCCAGGGGGAAAGGGGTGAAGCTTTCTTT.

The chain recombines TRBV2 with TRBJ2-7; 7 bases are shared with TRBD1. From germline, CDR1 is SNHLY and CDR2 FYNNEI. V was clipped by 4 bases and J by 2 bases; unmatched bases: 5. The length of the CDR3 is 14 residues. CDR3 in DNA: TGTGCCAGCAGTGGGGGGACAGACACCTACGAGCAGTACTTC. Protein sequence: CASSGGTDTYEQYF.